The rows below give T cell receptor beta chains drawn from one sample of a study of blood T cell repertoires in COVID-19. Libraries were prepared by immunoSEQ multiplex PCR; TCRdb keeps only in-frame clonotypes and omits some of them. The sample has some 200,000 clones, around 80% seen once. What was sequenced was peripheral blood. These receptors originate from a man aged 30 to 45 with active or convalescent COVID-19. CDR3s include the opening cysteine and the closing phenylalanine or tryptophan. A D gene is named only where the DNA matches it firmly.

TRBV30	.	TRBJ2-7	TGTGCCTGGACTTTTCCAGACAGTTCCTACGAGCAGTACTTC	CAWTFPDSSYEQYF
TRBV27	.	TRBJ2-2	TGTGCCAGCAGTTTGCTGGGAGGGAACACCGGGGAGCTGTTTTTT	CASSLLGGNTGELFF
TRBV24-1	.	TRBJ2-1	TGTGCCACCAGTGATGATACACCCAGAACGTTCTTC	CATSDDTPRTFF
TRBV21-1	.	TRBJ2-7	TGTGCCAGCAGCACACACGGCCAGAGGCTCTACGAGCAGTACTTC	CASSTHGQRLYEQYF
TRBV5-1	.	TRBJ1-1	.	CASSFGQGSANTEAFF
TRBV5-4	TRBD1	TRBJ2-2	TGTGCCAGCAGCTGGACAGGGTCGAACACCGGGGAGCTGTTTTTT	CASSWTGSNTGELFF
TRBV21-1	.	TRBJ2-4	TGTGCCAGCAGCAAATCCTCGCGGGCGCCACGGGACATTCAGTACTTC	CASSKSSRAPRDIQYF
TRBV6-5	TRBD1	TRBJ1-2	TGTGCCAGCAGCGGGGGACAGCTGTATGGCTACACCTTC	CASSGGQLYGYTF
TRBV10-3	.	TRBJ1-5	TGTGCCAGTACCGCCAGCGATAGCAATCAGCCCCAGCATTTT	CASTASDSNQPQHF
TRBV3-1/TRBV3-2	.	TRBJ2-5	TGTGCCAGCAGCCCCCCCCACGCGGGGCAAGAGACCCAGTACTTC	CASSPPHAGQETQYF
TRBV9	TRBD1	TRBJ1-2	TGTGCCAGCAGTCGGGACAGGGGAGGCTACACCTTC	CASSRDRGGYTF